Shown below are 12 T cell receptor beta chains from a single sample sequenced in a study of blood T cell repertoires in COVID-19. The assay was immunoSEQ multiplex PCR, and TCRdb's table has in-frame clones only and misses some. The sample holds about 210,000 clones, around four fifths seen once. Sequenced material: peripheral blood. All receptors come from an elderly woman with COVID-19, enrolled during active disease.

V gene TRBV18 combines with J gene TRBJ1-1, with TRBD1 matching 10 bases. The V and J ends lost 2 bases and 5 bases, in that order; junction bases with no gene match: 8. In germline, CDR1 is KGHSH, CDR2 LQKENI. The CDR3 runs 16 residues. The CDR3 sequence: CASSPLGTGAWTEAFF. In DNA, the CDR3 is TGTGCCAGCTCACCATTGGGGACAGGGGCCTGGACTGAAGCTTTCTTT.

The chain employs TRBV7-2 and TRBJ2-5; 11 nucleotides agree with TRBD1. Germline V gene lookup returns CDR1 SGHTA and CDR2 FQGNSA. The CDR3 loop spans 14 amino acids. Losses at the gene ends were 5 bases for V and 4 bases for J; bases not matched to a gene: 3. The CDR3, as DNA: TGTGCCAGCAGCGGACAGGGGGCGGCAGAGACCCAGTACTTC. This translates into CASSGQGAAETQYF. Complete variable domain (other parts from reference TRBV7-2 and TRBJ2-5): GAGVSQSPSNKVTEKGKDVELRCDPISGHTALYWYRQSLGQGLEFLIYFQGNSAPDKSGLPSDRFSAERTGGSVSTLTIQRTQQEDSAVYLCASSGQGAAETQYFGPGTRLLVL.

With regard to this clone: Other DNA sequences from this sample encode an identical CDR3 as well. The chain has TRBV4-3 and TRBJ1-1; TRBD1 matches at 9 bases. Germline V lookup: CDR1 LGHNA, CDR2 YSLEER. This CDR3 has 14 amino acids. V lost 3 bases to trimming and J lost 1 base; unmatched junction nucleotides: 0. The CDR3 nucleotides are TGCGCCAGCAGCCAGACAGGGGGGAACACTGAAGCTTTCTTT. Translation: CASSQTGGNTEAFF.

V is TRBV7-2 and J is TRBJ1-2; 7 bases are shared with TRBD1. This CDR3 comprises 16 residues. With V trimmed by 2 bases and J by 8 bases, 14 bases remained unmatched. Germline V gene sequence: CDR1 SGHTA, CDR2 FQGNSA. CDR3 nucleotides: TGTGCCAGCAGCTTAACCCAGGACAGGCCTCTAATAGGCTACACCTTC. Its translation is CASSLTQDRPLIGYTF.

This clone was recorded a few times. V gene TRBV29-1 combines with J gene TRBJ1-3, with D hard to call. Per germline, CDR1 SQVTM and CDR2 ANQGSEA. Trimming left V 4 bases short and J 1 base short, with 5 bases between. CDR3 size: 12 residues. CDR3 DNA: TGCAGCGTTGCGGGGTCTGGAAACACCATATATTTT. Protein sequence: CSVAGSGNTIYF.

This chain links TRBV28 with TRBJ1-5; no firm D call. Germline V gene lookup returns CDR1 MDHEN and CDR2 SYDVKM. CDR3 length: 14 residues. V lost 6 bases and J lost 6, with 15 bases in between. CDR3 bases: TGTGCCAGCAGCCCCTCTAGAGGAAGTCAGCCCCAGCATTTT. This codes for CASSPSRGSQPQHF.

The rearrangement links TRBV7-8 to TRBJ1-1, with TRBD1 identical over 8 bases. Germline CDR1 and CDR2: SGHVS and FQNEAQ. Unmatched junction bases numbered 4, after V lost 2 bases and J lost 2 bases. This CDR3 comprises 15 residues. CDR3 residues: CASSLQGAINTEAFF. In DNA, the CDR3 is TGTGCCAGCAGCTTACAGGGGGCAATTAACACTGAAGCTTTCTTT.

Here the CDR3 DNA reads TGCAGCGTTGGGTCCACAGGATTTTTCAACTATGGCTACACCTTC. It specifies CSVGSTGFFNYGYTF. The chain combines TRBV29-1 with TRBJ1-2, with TRBD1 as a possible D gene (5 bases). The CDR3 is made up of 15 amino acids. Germline V gene data show CDR1 as SQVTM and CDR2 as ANQGSEA. V lost 4 bases, J lost 2 bases, and 17 bases lay in between.

This CDR3 reads CASSLRGTQLGYTF. The CDR3, as DNA: TGTGCCAGCAGCCTCAGGGGGACCCAACTAGGCTACACCTTC. The chain carries TRBV9 and TRBJ1-2, with 7 bases aligning to TRBD1. Losses at the gene ends were 4 bases for V and 8 bases for J; bases not matched to a gene: 11. Germline lookup yields CDR1 SGDLS and CDR2 YYNGEE. The CDR3 consists of 14 residues.

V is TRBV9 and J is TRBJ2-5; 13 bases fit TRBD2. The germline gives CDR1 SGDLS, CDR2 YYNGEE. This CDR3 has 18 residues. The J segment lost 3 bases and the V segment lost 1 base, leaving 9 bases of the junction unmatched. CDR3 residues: CASSVNGLAGERKETQYF. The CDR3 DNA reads TGTGCCAGCAGCGTAAATGGACTAGCGGGGGAGCGAAAAGAGACCCAGTACTTC.

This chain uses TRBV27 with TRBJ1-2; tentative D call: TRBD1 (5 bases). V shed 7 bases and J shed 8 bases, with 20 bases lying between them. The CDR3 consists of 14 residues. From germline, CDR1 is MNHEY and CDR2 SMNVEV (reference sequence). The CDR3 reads CASKIDSLVVGYTF. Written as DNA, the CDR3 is TGTGCCAGCAAAATAGACAGCCTCGTGGTGGGCTACACCTTC.

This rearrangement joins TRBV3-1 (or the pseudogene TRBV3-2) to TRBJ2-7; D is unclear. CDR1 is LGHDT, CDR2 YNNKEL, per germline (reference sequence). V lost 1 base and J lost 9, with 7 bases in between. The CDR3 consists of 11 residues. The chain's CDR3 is CASSQGRRQYF. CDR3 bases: TGTGCCAGCAGCCAAGGCAGGCGGCAGTACTTC.